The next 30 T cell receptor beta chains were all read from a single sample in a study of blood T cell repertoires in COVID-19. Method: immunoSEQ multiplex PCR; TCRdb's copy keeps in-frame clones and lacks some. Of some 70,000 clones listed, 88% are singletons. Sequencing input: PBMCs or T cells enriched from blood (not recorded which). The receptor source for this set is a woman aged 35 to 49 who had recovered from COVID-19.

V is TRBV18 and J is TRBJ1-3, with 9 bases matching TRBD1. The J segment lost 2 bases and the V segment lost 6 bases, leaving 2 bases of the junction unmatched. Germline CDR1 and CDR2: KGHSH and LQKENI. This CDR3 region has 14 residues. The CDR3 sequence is CASSWDRAGNTIYF. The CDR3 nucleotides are TGTGCCAGCTCTTGGGACAGGGCTGGAAACACCATATATTTT.

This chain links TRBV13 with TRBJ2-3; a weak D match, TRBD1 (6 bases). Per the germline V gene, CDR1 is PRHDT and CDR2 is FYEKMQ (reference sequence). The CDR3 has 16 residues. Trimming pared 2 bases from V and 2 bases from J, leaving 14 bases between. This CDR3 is CASSLYTGISTDTQYF. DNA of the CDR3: TGTGCCAGCAGCTTATATACAGGGATCTCCACAGATACGCAGTATTTT.

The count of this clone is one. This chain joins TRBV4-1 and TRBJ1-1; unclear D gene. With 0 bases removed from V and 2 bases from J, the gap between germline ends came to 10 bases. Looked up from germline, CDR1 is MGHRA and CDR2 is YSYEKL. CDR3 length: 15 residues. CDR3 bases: TGCGCCAGCAGCCAAGATTTAACAGCTAACACTGAAGCTTTCTTT. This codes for CASSQDLTANTEAFF.

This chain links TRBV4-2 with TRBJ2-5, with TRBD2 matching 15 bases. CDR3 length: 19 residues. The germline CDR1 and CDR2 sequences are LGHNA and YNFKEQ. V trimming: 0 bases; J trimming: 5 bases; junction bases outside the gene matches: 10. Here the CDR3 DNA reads TGTGCCAGCAGCCAAGATGGCGGACTAGCGGGGGGGCTCTTGGAGACCCAGTACTTC. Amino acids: CASSQDGGLAGGLLETQYF.

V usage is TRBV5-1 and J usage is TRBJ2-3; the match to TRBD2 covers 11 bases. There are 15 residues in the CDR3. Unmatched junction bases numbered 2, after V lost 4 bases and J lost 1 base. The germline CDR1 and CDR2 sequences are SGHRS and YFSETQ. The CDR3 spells CASSTGLAGTDTQYF. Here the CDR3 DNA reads TGCGCCAGCAGCACGGGACTAGCGGGCACAGATACGCAGTATTTT.

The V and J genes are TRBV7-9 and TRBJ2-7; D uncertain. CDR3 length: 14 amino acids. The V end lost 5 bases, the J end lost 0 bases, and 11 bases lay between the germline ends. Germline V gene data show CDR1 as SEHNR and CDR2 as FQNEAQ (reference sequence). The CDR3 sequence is CASSHESFSYEQYF. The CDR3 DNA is TGTGCCAGCAGCCACGAGTCCTTCTCCTACGAGCAGTACTTC.

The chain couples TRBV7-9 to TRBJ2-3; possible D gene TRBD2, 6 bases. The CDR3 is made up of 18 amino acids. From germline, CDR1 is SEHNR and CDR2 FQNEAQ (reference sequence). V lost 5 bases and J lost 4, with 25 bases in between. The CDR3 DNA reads TGTGCCAGCAGCGGCCACCCAGTCGGTCGCCGGGACTCAGATACGCAGTATTTT. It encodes CASSGHPVGRRDSDTQYF. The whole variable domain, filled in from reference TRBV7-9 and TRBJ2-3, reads DTGVSQNPRHKITKRGQNVTFRCDPISEHNRLYWYRQTLGQGPEFLTYFQNEAQLEKSRLLSDRFSAERPKGSFSTLEIQRTEQGDSAMYLCASSGHPVGRRDSDTQYFGPGTRLTVL.

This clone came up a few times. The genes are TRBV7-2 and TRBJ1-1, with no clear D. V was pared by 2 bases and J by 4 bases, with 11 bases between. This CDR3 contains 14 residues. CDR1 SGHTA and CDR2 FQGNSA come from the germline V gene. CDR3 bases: TGTGCCAGCAGCTTAAGTCGGGATGGCACTGAAGCTTTCTTT. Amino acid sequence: CASSLSRDGTEAFF.

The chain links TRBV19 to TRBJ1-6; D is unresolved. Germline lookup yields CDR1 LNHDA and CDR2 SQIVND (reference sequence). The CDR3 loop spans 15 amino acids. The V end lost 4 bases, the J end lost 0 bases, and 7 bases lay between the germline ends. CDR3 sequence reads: CASSTQDSYNSPLHF. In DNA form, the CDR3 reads TGTGCCAGTAGTACCCAGGACTCCTATAATTCACCCCTCCACTTT.

The CDR3 sequence is CASSKYALQETQYF. CDR3 bases: TGCGCCAGCTCTAAATATGCGCTCCAAGAGACCCAGTACTTC. This chain links TRBV5-1 with TRBJ2-5; no definite D call. The CDR3 length is 14 residues. V lost 7 bases to trimming and J lost 1 base, with 14 bases between them. The V gene's germline CDR1 is SGHRS and CDR2 YFSETQ.

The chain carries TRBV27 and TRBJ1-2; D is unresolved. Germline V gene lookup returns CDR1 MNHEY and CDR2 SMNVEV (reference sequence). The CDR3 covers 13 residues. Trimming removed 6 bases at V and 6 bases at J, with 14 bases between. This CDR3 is CASSPSTFNGYTF. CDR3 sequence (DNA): TGTGCCAGCAGCCCCTCGACATTCAATGGCTACACCTTC.

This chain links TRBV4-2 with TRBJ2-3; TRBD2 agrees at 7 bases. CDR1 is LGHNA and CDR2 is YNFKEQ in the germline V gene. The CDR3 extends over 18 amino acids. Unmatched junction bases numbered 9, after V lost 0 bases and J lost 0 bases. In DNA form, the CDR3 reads TGTGCCAGCAGCCAAGATGTGCCCGGACTAGTAAGCACAGATACGCAGTATTTT. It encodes CASSQDVPGLVSTDTQYF.

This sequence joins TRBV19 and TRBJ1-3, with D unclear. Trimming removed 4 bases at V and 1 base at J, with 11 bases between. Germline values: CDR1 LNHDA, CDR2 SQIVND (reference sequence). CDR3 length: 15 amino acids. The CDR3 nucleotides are TGTGCCAGTAGTACCCTACAGCTTTCTGGAAACACCATATATTTT. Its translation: CASSTLQLSGNTIYF.

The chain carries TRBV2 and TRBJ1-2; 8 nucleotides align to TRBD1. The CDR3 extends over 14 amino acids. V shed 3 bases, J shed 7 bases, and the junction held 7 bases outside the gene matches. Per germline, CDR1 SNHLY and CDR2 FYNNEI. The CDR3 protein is CASSDPRGLGGYTF. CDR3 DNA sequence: TGTGCCAGCAGTGACCCCAGGGGGCTGGGTGGCTACACCTTC.

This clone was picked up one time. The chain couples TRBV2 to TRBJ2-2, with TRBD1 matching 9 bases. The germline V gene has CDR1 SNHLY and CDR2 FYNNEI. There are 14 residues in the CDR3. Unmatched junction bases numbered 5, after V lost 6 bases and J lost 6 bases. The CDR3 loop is CASSSNRGPGELFF. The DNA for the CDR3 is TGTGCCAGCAGCAGCAACAGGGGGCCCGGGGAGCTGTTTTTT.

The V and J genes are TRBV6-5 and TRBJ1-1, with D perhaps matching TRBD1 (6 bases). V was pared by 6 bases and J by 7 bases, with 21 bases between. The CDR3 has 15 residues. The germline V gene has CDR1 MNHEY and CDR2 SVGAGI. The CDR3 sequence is CASSTSLTGAREAFF. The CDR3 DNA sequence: TGTGCCAGCAGCACGAGCCTGACAGGCGCCCGTGAAGCTTTCTTT.

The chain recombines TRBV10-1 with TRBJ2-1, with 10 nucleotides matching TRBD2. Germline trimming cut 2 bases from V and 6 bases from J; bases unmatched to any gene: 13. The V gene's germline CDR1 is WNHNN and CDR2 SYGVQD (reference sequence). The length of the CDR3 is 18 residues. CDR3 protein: CASSEGPQLAGSPNEQFF. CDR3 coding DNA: TGCGCCAGCAGTGAGGGCCCCCAACTAGCGGGGTCCCCCAATGAGCAGTTCTTC.

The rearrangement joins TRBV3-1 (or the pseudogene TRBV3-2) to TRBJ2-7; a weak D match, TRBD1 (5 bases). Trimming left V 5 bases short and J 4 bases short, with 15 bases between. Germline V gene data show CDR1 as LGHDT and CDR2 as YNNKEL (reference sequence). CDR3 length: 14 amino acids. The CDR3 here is CASSVSDKFYEQYF. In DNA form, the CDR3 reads TGTGCCAGCAGCGTCTCGGACAAATTTTACGAGCAGTACTTC.

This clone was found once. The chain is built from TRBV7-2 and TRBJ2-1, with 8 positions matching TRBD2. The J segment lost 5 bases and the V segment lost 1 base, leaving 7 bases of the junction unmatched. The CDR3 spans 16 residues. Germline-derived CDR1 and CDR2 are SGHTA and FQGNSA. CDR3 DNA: TGTGCCAGCAGCTTAGTAACGGGGGGGTTAGACAATGAGCAGTTCTTC. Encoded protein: CASSLVTGGLDNEQFF. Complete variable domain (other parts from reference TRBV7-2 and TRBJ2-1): GAGVSQSPSNKVTEKGKDVELRCDPISGHTALYWYRQSLGQGLEFLIYFQGNSAPDKSGLPSDRFSAERTGGSVSTLTIQRTQQEDSAVYLCASSLVTGGLDNEQFFGPGTRLTVL.

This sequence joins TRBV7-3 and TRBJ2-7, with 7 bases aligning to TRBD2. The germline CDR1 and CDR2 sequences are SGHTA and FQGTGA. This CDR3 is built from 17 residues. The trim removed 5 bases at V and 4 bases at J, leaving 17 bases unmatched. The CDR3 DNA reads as TGTGCCAGCAGCCCTTGGTATCGAGCGGGGAACGAGTACGAGCAGTACTTC. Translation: CASSPWYRAGNEYEQYF. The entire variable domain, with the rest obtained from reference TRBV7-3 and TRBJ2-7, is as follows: GAGVSQTPSNKVTEKGKYVELRCDPISGHTALYWYRQSLGQGPEFLIYFQGTGAADDSGLPNDRFFAVRPEGSVSTLKIQRTERGDSAVYLCASSPWYRAGNEYEQYFGPGTRLTVT.

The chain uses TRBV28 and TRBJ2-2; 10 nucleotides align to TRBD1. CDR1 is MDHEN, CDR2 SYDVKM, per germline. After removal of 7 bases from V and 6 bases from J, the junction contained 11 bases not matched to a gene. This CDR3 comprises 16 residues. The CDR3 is CASNIPWDRGSGELFF. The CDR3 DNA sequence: TGTGCCAGCAATATCCCCTGGGACAGGGGATCCGGGGAGCTGTTTTTT.

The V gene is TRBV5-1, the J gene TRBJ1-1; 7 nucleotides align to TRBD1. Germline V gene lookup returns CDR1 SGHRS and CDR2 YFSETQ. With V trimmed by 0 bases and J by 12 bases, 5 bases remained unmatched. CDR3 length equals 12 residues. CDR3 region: CASSLAPGGTFF. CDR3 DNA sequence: TGCGCCAGCAGCTTGGCACCAGGGGGAACTTTCTTT.

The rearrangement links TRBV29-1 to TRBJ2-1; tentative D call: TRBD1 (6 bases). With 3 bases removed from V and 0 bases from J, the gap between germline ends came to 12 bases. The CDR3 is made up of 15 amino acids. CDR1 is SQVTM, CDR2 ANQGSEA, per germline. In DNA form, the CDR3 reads TGCAGCGTTGACCCAGGGGAAAGCTCCTACAATGAGCAGTTCTTC. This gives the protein CSVDPGESSYNEQFF.

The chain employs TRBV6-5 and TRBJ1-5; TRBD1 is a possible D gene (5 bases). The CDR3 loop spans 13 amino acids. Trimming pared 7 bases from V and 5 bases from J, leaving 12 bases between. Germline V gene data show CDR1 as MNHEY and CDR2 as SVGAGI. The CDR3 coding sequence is TGTGCCAGCATGGGGGGTAAAGATCAGCCCCAGCATTTT. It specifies CASMGGKDQPQHF.

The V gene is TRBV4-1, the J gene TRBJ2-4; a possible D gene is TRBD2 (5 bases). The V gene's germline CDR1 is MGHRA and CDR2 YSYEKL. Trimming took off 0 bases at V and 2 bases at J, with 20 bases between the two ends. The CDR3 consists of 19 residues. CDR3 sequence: CASSQEPAGGEKTKNIQYF. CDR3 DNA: TGCGCCAGCAGCCAAGAACCCGCGGGCGGAGAAAAGACCAAAAACATTCAGTACTTC.

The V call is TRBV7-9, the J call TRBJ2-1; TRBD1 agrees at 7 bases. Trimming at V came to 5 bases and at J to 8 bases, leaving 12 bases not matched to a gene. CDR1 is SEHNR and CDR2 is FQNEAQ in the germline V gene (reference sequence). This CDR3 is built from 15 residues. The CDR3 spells CASSAWDSSRDEQFF. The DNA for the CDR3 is TGTGCCAGCAGCGCCTGGGACAGCTCGAGGGATGAGCAGTTCTTC.

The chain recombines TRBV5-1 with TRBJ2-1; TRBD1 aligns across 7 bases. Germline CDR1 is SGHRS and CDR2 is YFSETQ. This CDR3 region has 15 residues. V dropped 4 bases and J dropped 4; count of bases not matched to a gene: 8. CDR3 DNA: TGCGCCAGCAGCCATGACAGGGACCGATACAATGAGCAGTTCTTC. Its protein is CASSHDRDRYNEQFF.

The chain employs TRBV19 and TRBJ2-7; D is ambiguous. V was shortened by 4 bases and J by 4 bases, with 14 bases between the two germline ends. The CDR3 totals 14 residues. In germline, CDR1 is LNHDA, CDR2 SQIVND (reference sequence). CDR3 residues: CASSKSSSWYEQYF. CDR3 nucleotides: TGTGCCAGTAGTAAGTCGTCTAGTTGGTACGAGCAGTACTTC.

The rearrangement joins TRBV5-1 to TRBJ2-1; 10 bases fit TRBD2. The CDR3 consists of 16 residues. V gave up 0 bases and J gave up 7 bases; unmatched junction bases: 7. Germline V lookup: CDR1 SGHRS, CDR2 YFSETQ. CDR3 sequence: CASSLVKSGGANEQFF. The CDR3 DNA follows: TGCGCCAGCAGCTTGGTGAAAAGCGGGGGGGCGAATGAGCAGTTCTTC.

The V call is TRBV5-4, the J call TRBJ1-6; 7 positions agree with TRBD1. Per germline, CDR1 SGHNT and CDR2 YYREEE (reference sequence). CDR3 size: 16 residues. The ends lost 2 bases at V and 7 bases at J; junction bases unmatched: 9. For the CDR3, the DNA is TGTGCCAGCAGCTTTCCGACGACAGGGCTAAATTCACCCCTCCACTTT. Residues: CASSFPTTGLNSPLHF.